This record covers a single T cell receptor (beta chain). This clone's antigen is unknown. No base qualities exist here, and no much larger clone lies one base off it. The data originate from a study of shared clonotypes between healthy human individuals (dated by TCRdb to about 2020). Notes on the research overall: The cohort included three men and two women between 18 and 49 years of age. For each donor, CD4 naive and CD4 memory were each given three plates, CD8 naive was given two plates, and CD8 memory was given one plate. To estimate repertoire size and how much clonotypes are shared between individuals, the study performed deep sequencing of blood TCR repertoires from five healthy adults. To increase sequencing depth and limit assay-specific biases, TCR repertoire library preparation and sequencing were carried out by different laboratories using diverse techniques. Between about 0.8 and 8.9 billion PBMCs per donor were obtained by leukapheresis.

The study at large found these results: Pairwise subsampling indicated that sequencing depth was expected to affect the degree of clonotype sharing among donors. Naive subsets generally had larger estimated clonotype richness than memory subsets. Incomplete sequencing was indicated by rarefaction of sorted-subset datasets, despite the large sequencing depth. Sampling was limited to blood, and TCR repertoires in tissue likely differ from TCR repertoires in blood. Higher generation probabilities were observed for clonotypes shared by all four sorted-subset donors than for non-shared clonotypes. Across several donors, roughly 5.1% of naive CD4, around 3.5% of naive CD8, under 2.5% of memory CD4, and approximately 0.42% of memory CD8 clonotypes were shared. Because the study included only a small number of donors, the genetic and exposure-history diversity represented was limited.

CD8 naive samples were CD45RO-negative cells positively selected for CCR7, giving a CD45RA+CCR7+ population that excluded TemRA cells. Healthy HIV-negative adults with no recently reported acute infections or vaccinations were included as donors. Every donor was a Caucasian adult living in Nashville, Tennessee, USA. Blood was obtained by leukapheresis, after which PBMCs were separated by Ficoll-Histopaque density gradient centrifugation and cryopreserved in liquid nitrogen vapor phase. Purity and quantity of every magnetically sorted T cell population were checked by analytical flow cytometry. From each sorted fraction, genomic DNA was isolated and quantified by UV absorbance on a Nanodrop 2000c. Using the deep immunoSEQ assay, multiplex PCR amplified TCR CDR3 regions from genomic DNA. Genomic DNA extracted from each cell subset was distributed evenly over all wells of several immunoSEQ 96-well plates, and each plate served as one replicate. For sorted subsets, roughly 190 ng of genomic DNA, equivalent to around 29,000 T cell genomes, went into each replicate PCR. The purified libraries were quantified using a Qubit 3.0 fluorometer, sized with a Bioanalyzer 2100, and then quantified again using the KAPA Library Quantification kit. Every immunoSEQ 96-well plate was sequenced on a separate single-read 150-cycle Illumina NextSeq 550 flow cell. The original methods were these. Because the immunoSEQ output included only junctional sequences and no quality scores, the filtering could not be the same as the filtering used for full-length reads. Sequences were annotated with PyIR, a Python wrapper for IgBLAST v1.9, using IMGT germline references to assign V/J genes and CDR3. Any read was removed if the V/J assignment was weak (E-value above 1e-6), the CDR3 was missing, or the read contained stop codons, out-of-frame junctions, or ambiguous translated residues. A V3J clonotype was defined by an identical inferred V gene, J gene, and CDR3 amino acid sequence. Percentage overlap between repertoires was computed as shared unique clonotypes divided by the size of the smaller repertoire. Richness of each repertoire was evaluated using RTK rarefaction, the Chao1 estimator, and Recon v2.1 estimates of unobserved clonotypes. OLGA was used to compute generation probabilities for all TCRbeta clonotypes that the gDNA method yielded from a handful of donors. As stored in TCRdb, this immuneACCESS dataset retains in-frame rearrangements with V and J assigned. A fraction of the clones does not appear; measured against another copy, unresolved V genes explain less than half of the discrepancy, and the remainder lacks a known reason. The DNA was the basis for D and trimming; V, J and clone size are from that table. The table for this sample lists roughly 590,000 clones; about 95% of them were counted only once. The ten largest make up about 0.11% of the sample.

The CDR3 sequence holds 17 residues, the cysteine and phenylalanine included. Of the read, only the CDR3 DNA is kept; its 51 bases are in frame from base 1. Trimming accounts for 2 bases at V and 0 bases at J, while the number of junction bases matched to no gene is 4. Per the germline V gene, SGHAT is the CDR1 and FQNNGV is the CDR2. What was sequenced was naive CD8+ T cells sorted from blood. The cell subset or site label, as the study defines it: CD45RA+CCR7+. The sequence links TRBV11-2 to TRBJ2-1; 10 bases in between match TRBD2. The receptor comes from a woman aged 30 to 39 in good health. The CDR3 in this case is CASSLRASGSSYNEQFF. The DNA is TGTGCCAGCAGCTTAAGGGCTAGCGGGAGCTCCTACAATGAGCAGTTCTTC.